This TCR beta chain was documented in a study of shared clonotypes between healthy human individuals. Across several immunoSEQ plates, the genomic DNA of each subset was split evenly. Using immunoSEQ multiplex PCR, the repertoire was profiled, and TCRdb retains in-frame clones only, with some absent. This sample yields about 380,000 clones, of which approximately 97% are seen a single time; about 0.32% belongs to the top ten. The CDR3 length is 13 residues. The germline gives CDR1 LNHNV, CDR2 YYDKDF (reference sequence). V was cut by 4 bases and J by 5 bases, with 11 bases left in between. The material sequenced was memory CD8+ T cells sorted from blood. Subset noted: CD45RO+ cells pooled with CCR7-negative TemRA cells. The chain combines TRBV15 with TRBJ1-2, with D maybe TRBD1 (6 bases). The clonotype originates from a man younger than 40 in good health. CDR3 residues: CATSKRTVYGYTF. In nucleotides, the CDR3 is TGTGCCACCAGCAAAAGGACAGTTTATGGCTACACCTTC.